This T cell receptor (beta chain) derives from a study of PD-1 blockade in classical Hodgkin lymphoma. TCRdb keeps only in-frame clones here, not all; method: immunoSEQ multiplex PCR. The sample yields some 84,000 clones, about nine tenths seen once. V was shortened by 0 bases and J by 0 bases, with 7 bases between the two germline ends. The CDR3 sequence is 14 residues long. Germline CDR1 and CDR2: SGHRS and YFSETQ. Relapses following autologous stem cell transplantation were seen in all patients, with brentuximab vedotin exposure varying. The sequencing here drew on peripheral blood mononuclear cells (PBMCs), taken before the second cycle of nivolumab. The clonotype comes from a human donor with classical Hodgkin lymphoma. This sequence joins TRBV5-1 and TRBJ2-7; no reliable D call. The CDR3 spells CASSLGPSSYEQYF. The CDR3 DNA sequence: TGCGCCAGCAGCTTGGGGCCTAGCTCCTACGAGCAGTACTTC.